This T cell receptor beta chain emerged from a study of blood T cells in healthy people across ages. This clonotype was found once. The use of a sample-barcoded 5' primer and a J-beta primer mix characterized a second PCR of roughly 6 to 11 cycles. TCRdb reanalysed the 5' RACE reads using MiXCR and keeps one entry per CDR3 protein. The sample gives 1.5 million or so distinct CDR3 sequences, roughly two fifths of which show up once; 4% is in the top ten. The V and J ends lost 6 bases and 6 bases, in that order; junction bases with no gene match: 7. CDR3 length: 15 amino acids. Germline loops: CDR1 SEHNR, CDR2 FQNEAQ (reference sequence).

V usage is TRBV7-9 and J usage is TRBJ2-1, with 11 bases that match TRBD2. Source material: blood. The origin of this receptor is a woman aged 18-30 years in good health. The chain's CDR3 is CASSSSGGCSNEQFF. The DNA of the CDR3 is TGTGCCAGCAGTTCTAGCGGGGGGTGTAGCAATGAGCAGTTCTTC.